This T cell receptor beta chain was sequenced for a study of blood T cell repertoires in COVID-19. The J segment lost 7 bases and the V segment lost 1 base, leaving 4 bases of the junction unmatched. This CDR3 has 15 residues. In germline, CDR1 is SGHTS, CDR2 YDEGEE. Generated by immunoSEQ multiplex PCR, the TCRdb table keeps only in-frame clones and is missing some. The table has some 490,000 clones, around 85% seen once; the top ten hold 7% to 10%. The receptor comes from a woman in her sixties who had recovered from COVID-19. The rearrangement uses TRBV5-8 and TRBJ1-6; 8 bases match TRBD1. Material for sequencing was PBMCs or T cells enriched from blood (not recorded which). The CDR3: CASSLLTGENSPLHF. DNA for the CDR3: TGTGCCAGCAGCTTGCTGACAGGGGAGAATTCACCCCTCCACTTT.